This T cell receptor beta chain was identified in a study of somatic mutations in cytotoxic T cells in rheumatoid arthritis. Overall study context: Blood (approximately 28 ml EDTA) from each patient was taken right after diagnosis, before any treatment.

V trimming: 5 bases; J trimming: 7 bases; junction bases outside the gene matches: 7. Germline V gene data show CDR1 as MNHEY and CDR2 as SVGAGI. This CDR3 region has 14 residues. Some clones are missing from TCRdb's copy, which holds only in-frame ones; the method was immunoSEQ multiplex PCR. The sample shows 17,000 or so clones, over 65% of them seen only once. Positive magnetic bead selection was used to isolate CD4+ and CD8+ cells; purity was checked by flow cytometry. The origin of this receptor is an adult with rheumatoid arthritis. The sequencing sample was made of CD8+ T cells sorted from blood. V is TRBV6-5 and J is TRBJ2-1, with TRBD2 matching 8 bases. CDR3 residues: CASSRMRGDNEQFF. Written as DNA, the CDR3 is TGTGCCAGCAGTAGAATGCGGGGGGATAATGAGCAGTTCTTC.